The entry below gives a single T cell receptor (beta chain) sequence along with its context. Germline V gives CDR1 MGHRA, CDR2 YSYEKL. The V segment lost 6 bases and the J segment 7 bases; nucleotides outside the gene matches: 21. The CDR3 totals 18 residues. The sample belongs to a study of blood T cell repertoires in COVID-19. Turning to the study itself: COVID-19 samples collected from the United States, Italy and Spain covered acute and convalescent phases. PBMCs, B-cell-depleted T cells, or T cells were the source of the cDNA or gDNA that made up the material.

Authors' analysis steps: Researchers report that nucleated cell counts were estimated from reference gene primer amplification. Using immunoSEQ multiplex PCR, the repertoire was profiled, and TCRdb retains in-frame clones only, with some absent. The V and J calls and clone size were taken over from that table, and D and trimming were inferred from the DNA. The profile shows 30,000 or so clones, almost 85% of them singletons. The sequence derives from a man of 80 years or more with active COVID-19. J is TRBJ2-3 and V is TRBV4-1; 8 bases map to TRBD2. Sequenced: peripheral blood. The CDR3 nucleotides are TGCGCCAGCAGACGCCAAGCAGTAGCGGGGAACCTCGCGCATACGCAGTATTTT. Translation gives CASRRQAVAGNLAHTQYF.